This T cell receptor beta chain was sequenced for a study of blood T cell repertoires in COVID-19. Looking at the study overall: COVID-19 samples collected from the United States, Italy and Spain covered acute and convalescent phases. T cells, B-cell-depleted T cells, or PBMCs supplied cDNA or gDNA.

Germline V CDR1 and CDR2: SGHTA, FQGNSA. The CDR3 has 14 amino acids. The V gene end was trimmed by 3 bases and the J gene end by 6 bases; junction bases not matched to a gene: 5. Libraries were prepared by immunoSEQ multiplex PCR; TCRdb keeps only in-frame clonotypes and omits some of them. The repertoire holds roughly 150,000 clones, with 75% to 85% as singletons. The chain employs TRBV7-2 and TRBJ2-7, with TRBD1 matching 10 bases. The material sequenced was peripheral blood. This receptor was identified in a man between 60 and 75 years old with acute or convalescent COVID-19. The CDR3 sequence is CASSLGQGSREQYF. As DNA, the CDR3 is TGTGCCAGCAGCTTGGGACAGGGGAGTCGCGAGCAGTACTTC.